This T cell receptor (beta chain) was profiled in a study of CD8+CD57+ T cells in acquired aplastic anemia (dated by TCRdb to the late 2010s). General notes on the study: A mean of roughly 2.9 ug of DNA, ranging from roughly 0.19 to 27.4 ug, was extracted from sorted CD4+ and CD8+ cells. Mean read counts for healthy donor samples were roughly 10 million for CD4+ cells and 11 million to 14 million for CD8+ cells.

TCR repertoires of sorted CD4+ and CD8+ blood T cells from severe aplastic anemia patients and healthy subjects were deep-sequenced in the study. Ficoll-Paque density gradient centrifugation was used to isolate peripheral blood mononuclear cells. Before DNA extraction, CD4+ and CD8+ T cells were sorted with FACS or magnetic beads. V gives up 2 bases and J gives up 6 bases, and the segment between their germline ends measures 10 bases. Including the terminal cysteine and phenylalanine, the CDR3 comprises 13 residues. Left in the record is the CDR3 DNA by itself, 39 bases read in frame from the first base. Looking up the germline V gene yields CDR1 MNHEY and CDR2 SVGAGI. Ten or more counts support this clonotype. Its antigen remains undetermined. No much larger clonotype is one base removed from it; base qualities were not supplied. Broad study findings and their caveats: No significant difference in CD8+ Simpson's diversity was found between patients and healthy controls (P=0.060). Although 25 to 30 CD8+ CDR3 sequences were shared by patients and controls, these sequences appeared highly expressed in patients and within the immunodominant clones of patients.

Genomic DNA was used as template for profiling of TCR beta VDJ combinations and CDR3 sequences. An Illumina HiSeq 2000 was used for TCR repertoire sequencing. As for how the authors treated the data: TRBV/TRBJ rearrangement plots, CDR3 size and DJ length profiles, and Simpson's diversity index were used to assess repertoires. Whichever DNA sequence was most abundant in the deep sequencing data was defined as the immunodominant clone. CDR3 amino acid sequences were screened for sharing across subjects and were compared with published repertoires and the VDJdb database. Using fastp trimming at Q25 and MiXCR clonotype assembly, TCRdb reanalyzed the public sequencing data and kept in-frame beta chains. Entries are consolidated by CDR3 protein sequence, retaining the most common genes and DNA. Here the V and J calls rest on TCRdb's processing, not on the authors' analysis. The sample table records some 82,000 distinct CDR3 sequences; about half of these occur just once. The ten largest account for around 63% of the sample.

The chain is made from TRBV6-5 and TRBJ1-2; the D region possibly corresponds to TRBD1 (5 bases align). The sequence came from a human donor in good health, serving as a control. The sequenced sample was sorted CD4+, CD8+, or CD8+CD57+ T cells (not recorded which) from PBMCs. The sequence in DNA is TGTGCCAGCAGTTACCTTGGGGGGGATGGCTACACCTTC. Translation gives CASSYLGGDGYTF.